Below, 8 T cell receptor beta chains from the same sample are listed, as sequenced in a study of response to subunit inactivated influenza vaccine (dated by TCRdb to the late 2010s). The receptor library was made with RT-PCR. The sequencer listed for this sample is Illumina HiSeq 2500. Starting from the raw public reads, TCRdb applied fastp trimming at Q25, assembled clones with MiXCR and retained in-frame beta chains. Rows are unified per CDR3 protein, each entry keeping the most common DNA and genes. In all, the sample holds hundreds of thousands of distinct CDR3 sequences, and over 25% of those were seen once. Under 2.5% of the sample rests with the top ten. The source material was CD4+ T cells sorted from PBMCs, sampled roughly 5 days after vaccination. The receptors stem from a man in his fifties who received an inactivated influenza vaccine. Donor details come from another sample of the same person, matched by shared clones.

This clonotype was observed a handful of times. The chain couples TRBV6-2 or TRBV6-3 to TRBJ2-7; a weak D match, TRBD1 (6 bases). In germline, CDR1 is MNHEY, CDR2 SVGEGT. This CDR3 contains 15 residues. The V and J ends lost 5 bases and 3 bases respectively, with 17 bases between them. The CDR3 loop is CASSTIGRGSYEQYF. CDR3 nucleotides: TGTGCCAGCAGTACCATCGGCAGGGGAAGCTACGAGCAGTACTTC.

This clonotype was observed a few times. The CDR3 region is CASRGNGDTQYF. The CDR3 DNA reads TGTGCCAGCAGGGGTAACGGGGATACGCAGTATTTT. The rearrangement joins TRBV12-3 or TRBV12-4 to TRBJ2-3; D gene unclear. The V gene lost 6 bases and the J gene lost 6 bases, with 10 bases spanning the gap. This CDR3 spans 12 amino acids.

The chain recombines TRBV9 with TRBJ1-4; D might be TRBD1 (6 bases). V dropped 0 bases and J dropped 8 bases, with 14 bases sitting between them. This CDR3 spans 15 amino acids. CDR1 and CDR2 from the germline V gene are SGDLS and YYNGEE. The CDR3 sequence: CASSVAAGASEKLFF. The CDR3, as DNA: TGTGCCAGCAGCGTAGCGGCAGGGGCAAGCGAAAAACTGTTTTTT.

V and J are TRBV9 and TRBJ2-3; no reliable D call. V lost 3 bases, J lost 5 bases, and 13 bases lay in between. The length of the CDR3 is 14 residues. CDR1 SGDLS and CDR2 YYNGEE come from the germline V gene. The CDR3 protein is CASSARPSGDTQYF. CDR3 bases: TGTGCCAGCAGCGCCCGACCTTCAGGAGATACGCAGTATTTT.

The chain combines TRBV12-3 or TRBV12-4 with TRBJ1-5, with 8 bases fitting TRBD1. The CDR3 has 14 amino acids. The J segment lost 8 bases and the V segment lost 5 bases, leaving 8 bases of the junction unmatched. In nucleotides, the CDR3 is TGTGCCAGCAGTAACGGACAGGGCCAGGAGCCCCAGCATTTT. Its protein is CASSNGQGQEPQHF.

The CDR3 coding sequence is TGTGCCATCAGCACCGGGCCGAGACCAGATACGCAGTATTTT. The encoded protein is CAISTGPRPDTQYF. This chain connects TRBV12-3 or TRBV12-4 to TRBJ2-3; D uncertain. With 10 bases removed from V and 4 bases from J, the gap between germline ends came to 18 bases. The CDR3 has 14 amino acids.

This clonotype was counted between two and nine times. The V and J genes are TRBV10-3 and TRBJ1-3; D is unclear. V gave up 8 bases and J gave up 0 bases, with 8 bases separating them. Germline CDR1 and CDR2: ENHRY and SYGVKD. The CDR3 runs to 13 residues. CDR3 region: CAIAVNSGNTIYF. For the CDR3, the DNA is TGTGCCATCGCGGTGAACTCTGGAAACACCATATATTTT.

J is TRBJ1-1 and V is TRBV6-2 or TRBV6-3; 11 nucleotides agree with TRBD1. CDR3 length: 16 residues. The junction had 10 bases not matched to a gene; V was cut back by 6 bases and J by 4 bases. Germline CDR1 MNHEY, CDR2 SVGEGT. CDR3 DNA sequence: TGTGCCAGCAGCCGGGCTACCGGGACAGGGGGCACTGAAGCTTTCTTT. Protein: CASSRATGTGGTEAFF.